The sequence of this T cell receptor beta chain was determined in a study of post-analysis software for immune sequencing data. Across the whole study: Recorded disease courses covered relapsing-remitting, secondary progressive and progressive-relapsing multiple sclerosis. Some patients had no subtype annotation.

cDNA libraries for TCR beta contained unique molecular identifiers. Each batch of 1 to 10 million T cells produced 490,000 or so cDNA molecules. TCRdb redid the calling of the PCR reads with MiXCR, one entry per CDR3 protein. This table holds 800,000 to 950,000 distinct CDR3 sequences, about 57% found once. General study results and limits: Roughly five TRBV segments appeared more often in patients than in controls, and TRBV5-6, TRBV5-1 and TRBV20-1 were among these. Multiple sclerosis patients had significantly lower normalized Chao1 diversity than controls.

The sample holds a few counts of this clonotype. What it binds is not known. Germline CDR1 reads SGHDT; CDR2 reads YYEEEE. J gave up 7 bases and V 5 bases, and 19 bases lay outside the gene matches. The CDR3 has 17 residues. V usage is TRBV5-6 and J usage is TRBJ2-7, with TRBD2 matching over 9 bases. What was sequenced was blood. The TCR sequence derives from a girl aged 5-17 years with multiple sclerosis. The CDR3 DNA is TGTGCCAGCAGGAAAGCGGGAGGCCCCTCACTTTTTTGGGAGCAGTACTTC. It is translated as CASRKAGGPSLFWEQYF. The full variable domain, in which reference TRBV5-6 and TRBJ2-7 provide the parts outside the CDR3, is DAGVTQSPTHLIKTRGQQVTLRCSPKSGHDTVSWYQQALGQGPQFIFQYYEEEERQRGNFPDRFSGHQFPNYSSELNVNALLLGDSALYLCASRKAGGPSLFWEQYFGPGTRLTVT.